This TCR beta chain was captured by sequencing in a study of shared clonotypes between healthy human individuals. For the study at large: The people who gave samples were two women and three men aged 18 to 49. The study, taken as a whole, reports: Around 5% was the fraction of naive CD4 clonotypes found shared across a few donors.

Notes on this clone: Its antigen is still unknown.

In the authors' methods: Junction-only sequences without quality scores came from ImmunoSEQ, so filtering differed. The repertoire was sequenced with immunoSEQ multiplex PCR; TCRdb's copy has only in-frame clones and lacks some. That table supplies the V and J calls and clone size; D and trimming were determined from the DNA. The top ten hold about 0.45% of the sample, which has approximately 1.4 million clones, approximately 98% seen once. Donors comprised healthy HIV-negative adults lacking recent acute infections or vaccinations. The V gene's germline CDR1 is SQVTM and CDR2 ANQGSEA. There are 11 residues in the CDR3. V dropped 8 bases and J dropped 7; count of bases not matched to a gene: 5.

This sequence originates from a man in his thirties or forties in good health. Sequenced material: naive CD4+ T cells sorted from blood. Subset specified: CD45RA+ positively selected. V gene TRBV29-1 combines with J gene TRBJ1-2; TRBD1 matches 9 bases. CDR3 sequence: CSITGGGGYTF. As DNA, the CDR3 is TGCAGCATTACAGGGGGCGGTGGCTACACCTTC. Supplemented by reference TRBV29-1 and TRBJ1-2, the full variable domain reads SAVISQKPSRDICQRGTSLTIQCQVDSQVTMMFWYRQQPGQSLTLIATANQGSEATYESGFVIDKFPISRPNLTFSTLTVSNMSPEDSSIYLCSITGGGGYTFGSGTRLTVV.